Given below is one T cell receptor beta chain in context. Its cognate antigen is unknown. This CDR3 is built from 15 residues. Looked up from germline, CDR1 is SNHLY and CDR2 is FYNNEI. V lost 6 bases, J lost 6 bases, and 6 bases stayed unmatched. These data come from a study of CD8 T cells in ankylosing spondylitis. From the 5' RACE reads, TCRdb called clonotypes with MiXCR, one entry per CDR3 protein. Among just under 350,000 distinct CDR3 sequences listed, about 15% were seen once. Overall study findings and caveats: CD8+ disease-linked clones were present at relatively low frequencies in blood. Certain motif variants had earlier appeared in reactive arthritis synovial fluid and blood.

The chain couples TRBV2 to TRBJ1-6; 9 nucleotides agree with TRBD1. The receptor was derived from a male donor with ankylosing spondylitis or in good health (not recorded which). The source material was blood, either unsorted or a sorted T cell fraction (not recorded which). The CDR3 DNA follows: TGTGCCAGCAGCCTCGGACAGGGGAGTAATTCACCCCTCCACTTT. It codes for CASSLGQGSNSPLHF.